These 23 T cell receptor beta chains were all obtained from the same sample, sequenced in a study of T cell responses to AZD1222 COVID-19 vaccine. Profiling relied on immunoSEQ multiplex PCR, and the TCRdb table lists in-frame clones only, not all of them. Of over 100,000 clones in the sample, approximately 90% were seen once. Sequenced here: peripheral blood, sampled on day 0 of AZD1222 vaccination. The receptors were gathered from an adult in good health.

The V gene is TRBV7-9, the J gene TRBJ1-1, with D unclear. Trimming took off 1 base at V and 0 bases at J, with 9 bases between the two ends. This CDR3 is built from 15 residues. Germline CDR1 reads SEHNR; CDR2 reads FQNEAQ (reference sequence). The CDR3 here is CASSLVGSLNTEAFF. In DNA form, the CDR3 reads TGTGCCAGCAGCTTAGTTGGCAGTCTGAACACTGAAGCTTTCTTT. Looking up the rest from reference TRBV7-9 and TRBJ1-1 gives the full variable domain: DTGVSQNPRHKITKRGQNVTFRCDPISEHNRLYWYRQTLGQGPEFLTYFQNEAQLEKSRLLSDRFSAERPKGSFSTLEIQRTEQGDSAMYLCASSLVGSLNTEAFFGQGTRLTVV.

This clone has only one observation. This chain links TRBV7-3 with TRBJ1-5; a possible D gene is TRBD1 (6 bases). The V end was cut by 5 bases, the J end by 7 bases, with 21 bases between. CDR3 size: 16 residues. In germline, CDR1 is SGHTA, CDR2 FQGTGA. The CDR3 loop is CASSQNPGGPRQPQHF. As DNA, the CDR3 is TGTGCCAGCAGCCAAAACCCGGGGGGCCCGCGGCAGCCCCAGCATTTT.

This sequence joins TRBV27 and TRBJ1-1; 8 nucleotides line up with TRBD1. Germline lookup yields CDR1 MNHEY and CDR2 SMNVEV (reference sequence). Germline trimming cut 8 bases from V and 6 bases from J; bases unmatched to any gene: 14. The CDR3 consists of 15 residues. The CDR3: CASYRDRKFRAEAFF. CDR3 DNA: TGTGCCAGCTACCGGGACAGGAAGTTCCGGGCTGAAGCTTTCTTT.

This clone was counted a few times. CDR3 protein: CASSRFSDSYEQYF. CDR3 nucleotide sequence: TGTGCCAGCAGCCGGTTCAGCGACTCCTACGAGCAGTACTTC. J is TRBJ2-7 and V is TRBV3-1 (or the pseudogene TRBV3-2); D remains ambiguous. Germline lookup yields CDR1 LGHDT and CDR2 YNNKEL (reference sequence). CDR3 size: 14 residues. V was shortened by 4 bases and J by 0 bases, with 10 bases between the two germline ends.

The DNA of the CDR3 is TGTGCCAGCAGCTTGGCCTTTAAGCGGATGGGGTTCGACGAGCAGTACTTC. Translated: CASSLAFKRMGFDEQYF. This rearrangement joins TRBV5-6 to TRBJ2-7; the D gene is possibly TRBD2 (5 bases). From germline, CDR1 is SGHDT and CDR2 YYEEEE. The germline V and J ends were trimmed by 0 bases and 5 bases, with 21 bases remaining between them. This CDR3 is built from 17 residues.

V gene TRBV21-1 combines with J gene TRBJ2-7. TRBV21-1 is reported as a pseudogene. CDR3 length: 15 amino acids. Here the CDR3 reads CASSAPPPSSYEQYF. The DNA of the CDR3 is TGTGCCAGCAGCGCCCCTCCCCCGTCGTCATACGAGCAGTACTTC.

The chain couples TRBV6-5 to TRBJ1-3, with 11 bases that match TRBD1. The CDR3 loop spans 14 amino acids. CDR1 and CDR2 (germline): MNHEY, SVGAGI. V dropped 7 bases and J dropped 8; count of bases not matched to a gene: 7. Here the CDR3 DNA reads TGTGCCAGCACCAACCGGGACAGGGGGGACACCATATATTTT. Residues: CASTNRDRGDTIYF.

The gene calls are TRBV10-2 and TRBJ2-7, with 13 bases matching TRBD2. CDR3 length equals 14 residues. CDR1 WSHSY and CDR2 SAAADI come from the germline V gene. The ends lost 9 bases at V and 3 bases at J; junction bases unmatched: 5. The CDR3 DNA follows: TGCGCCAGTAAGGGGACTAGCGGGATCTACGAGCAGTACTTC. It is translated as CASKGTSGIYEQYF.

This clone was seen more than once but under ten times. The V gene is TRBV18, the J gene TRBJ2-7; 7 bases fit TRBD2. Germline CDR1 KGHSH, CDR2 LQKENI. J gave up 6 bases and V 3 bases, and 2 bases lay outside the gene matches. The CDR3 is 12 residues long. CDR3 in amino acids: CASSPREGEQYF. CDR3 nucleotides: TGTGCCAGCTCACCGAGGGAGGGCGAGCAGTACTTC.

The rearrangement joins TRBV30 to TRBJ1-4; D ambiguous. The germline CDR1 and CDR2 sequences are GTSNPN and SVGIG (reference sequence). V lost 0 bases, J lost 7 bases, and 3 bases lay in between. The CDR3 length is 11 residues. The CDR3 bases are TGTGCCTGGAGTGTAGGTGAAAAACTGTTTTTT. As protein: CAWSVGEKLFF.

This sequence joins TRBV5-8 and TRBJ1-2; weak D call: TRBD1 (5 bases). Germline CDR1 is SGHTS and CDR2 is YDEGEE. The CDR3 covers 15 residues. V was shortened by 0 bases and J by 4 bases, with 13 bases between the two germline ends. The CDR3 DNA reads TGTGCCAGCAGCTTGGCGGGGGGAGGTAGCTATGGCTACACCTTC. This translates into CASSLAGGGSYGYTF. Variable domain in full (rest from reference TRBV5-8 and TRBJ1-2): EAGVTQSPTHLIKTRGQQATLRCSPISGHTSVYWYQQALGLGLQFLLWYDEGEERNRGNFPPRFSGRQFPNYSSELNVNALELEDSALYLCASSLAGGGSYGYTFGSGTRLTVV.

This rearrangement joins TRBV18 to TRBJ2-1, with TRBD1 matching 10 bases. V was clipped by 0 bases and J by 2 bases; unmatched bases: 1. Per germline, CDR1 KGHSH and CDR2 LQKENI. The CDR3 has 16 residues. CDR3 residues: CASSPPDRGTYNEQFF. DNA of the CDR3: TGTGCCAGCTCACCACCGGACAGGGGGACCTACAATGAGCAGTTCTTC.

The CDR3 bases are TGCGCCAGCAGCCCCGTGGCAGGGGCTTATCAGCCCCAGCATTTT. Amino acids: CASSPVAGAYQPQHF. The chain joins TRBV5-1 to TRBJ1-5; D possibly corresponds to TRBD1 (6 bases). Germline loops: CDR1 SGHRS, CDR2 YFSETQ. The V gene lost 4 bases and the J gene lost 5 bases, with 16 bases spanning the gap. The CDR3 covers 15 residues. The full variable domain, its missing parts supplied by reference TRBV5-1 and TRBJ1-5, is KAGVTQTPRYLIKTRGQQVTLSCSPISGHRSVSWYQQTPGQGLQFLFEYFSETQRNKGNFPGRFSGRQFSNSRSEMNVSTLELGDSALYLCASSPVAGAYQPQHFGDGTRLSIL.

V usage is TRBV14 and J usage is TRBJ1-5; TRBD1 is a possible D gene (5 bases). CDR1 and CDR2 from the germline V gene are SGHDN and FVKESK. The V end was cut by 0 bases, the J end by 10 bases, with 10 bases between. The CDR3 is 13 residues long. CDR3 amino acids: CASSQDGDQPQHF. The CDR3 bases are TGTGCCAGCAGCCAAGACGGGGACCAACCCCAGCATTTT.

J is TRBJ2-5 and V is TRBV10-3, with D perhaps TRBD1 (5 bases). This CDR3 has 13 residues. The V end lost 4 bases, the J end lost 1 base, and 7 bases lay between the germline ends. Germline V CDR1 and CDR2: ENHRY, SYGVKD. CDR3 loop: CAISAGAQETQYF. The DNA for the CDR3 is TGTGCCATCAGTGCTGGGGCCCAAGAGACCCAGTACTTC.

The chain carries TRBV5-1 and TRBJ1-2; a weak D match, TRBD1 (5 bases). The CDR3 is made up of 15 amino acids. From germline, CDR1 is SGHRS and CDR2 YFSETQ. V dropped 0 bases and J dropped 0 bases, with 9 bases sitting between them. The CDR3 region has the DNA TGCGCCAGCAGCTTGGCCGGGGACCCTAACTATGGCTACACCTTC. Translating it yields CASSLAGDPNYGYTF.

The gene calls are TRBV30 and TRBJ2-7; D perhaps matches TRBD2 (5 bases). Germline V gene lookup returns CDR1 GTSNPN and CDR2 SVGIG (reference sequence). The CDR3 covers 12 residues. Trimming took 5 bases from V and 4 from J, leaving 12 bases between them. CDR3 nucleotide sequence: TGTGCCTGGGATAGGAGCGGATACGAGCAGTACTTC. As protein: CAWDRSGYEQYF. Full variable domain (outside the CDR3, taken from reference TRBV30 and TRBJ2-7): SQTIHQWPATLVQPVGSPLSLECTVEGTSNPNLYWYRQAAGRGLQLLFYSVGIGQISSEVPQNLSASRPQDRQFILSSKKLLLSDSGFYLCAWDRSGYEQYFGPGTRLTVT.

V is TRBV2 and J is TRBJ1-1; D gene uncertain. This CDR3 is built from 15 residues. CDR1 SNHLY and CDR2 FYNNEI come from the germline V gene. The V gene lost 1 base and the J gene lost 1 base, with 10 bases spanning the gap. Here the CDR3 DNA reads TGTGCCAGCAGTGAAGGGTGGAGGAGGAACACTGAAGCTTTCTTT. The encoded protein is CASSEGWRRNTEAFF.

This rearrangement joins TRBV5-4 to TRBJ2-7; D gene unclear. The CDR3 has 13 amino acids. CDR1 and CDR2 (germline): SGHNT, YYREEE (reference sequence). The germline V and J ends were trimmed by 7 bases and 0 bases, with 11 bases remaining between them. Here the CDR3 DNA reads TGTGCCAGCTCTCGCCCAAGCTCCTACGAGCAGTACTTC. Its translation is CASSRPSSYEQYF.

V is TRBV6-5 and J is TRBJ1-2; maybe TRBD1 (5 bases). The CDR3 length is 14 residues. Germline V CDR1 and CDR2: MNHEY, SVGAGI. The V gene lost 8 bases and the J gene lost 3 bases, with 16 bases spanning the gap. The CDR3 region is CASHLDSTHYGYTF. Here the CDR3 DNA reads TGTGCCAGCCACCTCGACAGCACCCACTATGGCTACACCTTC.

The chain recombines TRBV19 with TRBJ1-2, with D possibly TRBD1 on 5 matching bases. The CDR3 runs to 14 residues. Germline-derived CDR1 and CDR2 are LNHDA and SQIVND (reference sequence). With 9 bases removed from V and 8 bases from J, the gap between germline ends came to 22 bases. This CDR3 is CASSWQDITMGYTF. CDR3 DNA sequence: TGTGCCAGCTCGTGGCAGGACATAACTATGGGCTACACCTTC.

The V call is TRBV2, the J call TRBJ2-5, with D maybe TRBD2 (5 bases). The CDR3 has 13 residues. Germline-derived CDR1 and CDR2 are SNHLY and FYNNEI. Trimming removed 1 base at V and 5 bases at J, with 8 bases between. The CDR3 spells CASSEGTGETQYF. The CDR3, as DNA: TGTGCCAGCAGTGAAGGGACGGGGGAGACCCAGTACTTC.

This clone appeared a few times. The chain links TRBV2 to TRBJ2-2, with a weak D call TRBD2 (6 bases). CDR1 SNHLY and CDR2 FYNNEI come from the germline V gene. Trimming shortened V by 2 bases and J by 4 bases, and 8 bases separated the two germline ends. This CDR3 spans 14 amino acids. CDR3 nucleotides: TGTGCCAGCAGTGAATTTAGCGGCACCGGGGAGCTGTTTTTT. It codes for CASSEFSGTGELFF.